Listed below are T cell receptor beta chains from one sample, sequenced in a study of T cells in Graves' hyperthyroidism and ophthalmopathy. TCRdb used MiXCR to reprocess the multiplex PCR reads, holding one entry per CDR3 protein. The sample shows hundreds of thousands of distinct CDR3 sequences, around 15% of them seen only once. Specimen: blood. The receptors here all came from a woman between 18 and 29 years old with Graves' hyperthyroidism. Each CDR3 is given with its conserved first and last residue. A D gene is named only where the DNA matches it firmly. Clone size, where shown, is once, few, many, or a class for clones that have expanded.

d_call: TRBD2; v_call: TRBV27; clone_size: few; j_call: TRBJ2-3; cdr3_aa: CASSLDPGLAGGPPDTQYF; cdr3_nt: TGTGCCAGCAGTTTGGACCCGGGACTAGCGGGAGGGCCGCCAGATACGCAGTATTTT
d_call: .; v_call: TRBV18; clone_size: many; j_call: TRBJ2-3; cdr3_aa: CASSPPRRSTSDTQYF; cdr3_nt: TGTGCCAGCTCACCACCCCGACGTAGTACCTCAGATACGCAGTATTTT
d_call: TRBD1; v_call: TRBV29-1; clone_size: .; j_call: TRBJ2-7; cdr3_aa: CSVVPDRGYEQYF; cdr3_nt: TGCAGCGTTGTACCGGACAGGGGATACGAGCAGTACTTC
d_call: TRBD2; v_call: TRBV28; clone_size: few; j_call: TRBJ2-7; cdr3_aa: CASTPQREVGEQYF; cdr3_nt: TGTGCCAGCACCCCCCAACGGGAGGTGGGGGAGCAGTACTTC
d_call: TRBD1; v_call: TRBV6-6; clone_size: many; j_call: TRBJ1-1; cdr3_aa: CASSYQTGVNTEAFF; cdr3_nt: TGTGCCAGCAGTTACCAGACAGGGGTGAACACTGAAGCTTTCTTT
d_call: .; v_call: TRBV7-8; clone_size: .; j_call: TRBJ1-2; cdr3_aa: CASTPRDGGYTF; cdr3_nt: TGTGCCAGCACCCCCAGGGATGGGGGCTACACCTTC
d_call: .; v_call: TRBV20-1; clone_size: many; j_call: TRBJ2-5; cdr3_aa: CSASGTSQETQYF; cdr3_nt: TGCAGTGCTAGCGGGACTTCCCAAGAGACCCAGTACTTC
d_call: .; v_call: TRBV12-3/TRBV12-4; clone_size: .; j_call: TRBJ2-2; cdr3_aa: CASSLGQKGGTGELFF; cdr3_nt: TGTGCCAGCAGTTTAGGTCAAAAGGGGGGAACCGGGGAGCTGTTTTTT
d_call: .; v_call: TRBV2; clone_size: .; j_call: TRBJ2-3; cdr3_aa: CASSEAIRGNTDTQYF; cdr3_nt: TGTGCCAGCAGTGAAGCAATCAGGGGTAACACAGATACGCAGTATTTT
d_call: TRBD2; v_call: TRBV4-1; clone_size: .; j_call: TRBJ2-1; cdr3_aa: CASSQEPPALAGVYNEQFF; cdr3_nt: TGCGCCAGCAGCCAAGAACCTCCCGCCCTAGCGGGAGTCTACAATGAGCAGTTCTTC
d_call: TRBD1; v_call: TRBV24-1; clone_size: few; j_call: TRBJ2-2; cdr3_aa: CATSGLGQGAGELFF; cdr3_nt: TGTGCCACCAGTGGCCTCGGACAGGGGGCCGGGGAGCTGTTTTTT
d_call: .; v_call: TRBV7-9; clone_size: .; j_call: TRBJ2-5; cdr3_aa: CASSLAPTAGQETQYF; cdr3_nt: TGTGCCAGCAGCTTAGCCCCCACCGCAGGGCAAGAGACCCAGTACTTC
d_call: .; v_call: TRBV5-1; clone_size: few; j_call: TRBJ1-2; cdr3_aa: CASSLYPASYGYTF; cdr3_nt: TGCGCCAGCAGCTTGTATCCAGCTAGCTATGGCTACACCTTC
d_call: .; v_call: TRBV19; clone_size: .; j_call: TRBJ1-3; cdr3_aa: CASSRTGNTIYF; cdr3_nt: TGTGCCAGTAGCCGTACTGGAAACACCATATATTTT
d_call: .; v_call: TRBV19; clone_size: .; j_call: TRBJ1-4; cdr3_aa: CASSIARGASEKLFF; cdr3_nt: TGTGCCAGTAGTATAGCTCGGGGCGCATCTGAAAAACTGTTTTTT
d_call: TRBD1; v_call: TRBV20-1; clone_size: few; j_call: TRBJ1-5; cdr3_aa: CSAGQLNQPQHF; cdr3_nt: TGCAGTGCGGGACAGTTAAATCAGCCCCAGCATTTT
d_call: .; v_call: TRBV27; clone_size: many; j_call: TRBJ2-1; cdr3_aa: CASSYRLGNEQFF; cdr3_nt: TGTGCCAGCAGTTATCGGTTAGGGAATGAGCAGTTCTTC
d_call: TRBD1; v_call: TRBV19; clone_size: few; j_call: TRBJ1-4; cdr3_aa: CASIDRGDEKLFF; cdr3_nt: TGTGCCAGTATCGACAGGGGAGATGAAAAACTGTTTTTT
d_call: .; v_call: TRBV27; clone_size: many; j_call: TRBJ1-5; cdr3_aa: CASSSTGGYGYSNQPQHF; cdr3_nt: TGTGCCAGCAGTTCTACGGGGGGATACGGGTATAGCAATCAGCCCCAGCATTTT